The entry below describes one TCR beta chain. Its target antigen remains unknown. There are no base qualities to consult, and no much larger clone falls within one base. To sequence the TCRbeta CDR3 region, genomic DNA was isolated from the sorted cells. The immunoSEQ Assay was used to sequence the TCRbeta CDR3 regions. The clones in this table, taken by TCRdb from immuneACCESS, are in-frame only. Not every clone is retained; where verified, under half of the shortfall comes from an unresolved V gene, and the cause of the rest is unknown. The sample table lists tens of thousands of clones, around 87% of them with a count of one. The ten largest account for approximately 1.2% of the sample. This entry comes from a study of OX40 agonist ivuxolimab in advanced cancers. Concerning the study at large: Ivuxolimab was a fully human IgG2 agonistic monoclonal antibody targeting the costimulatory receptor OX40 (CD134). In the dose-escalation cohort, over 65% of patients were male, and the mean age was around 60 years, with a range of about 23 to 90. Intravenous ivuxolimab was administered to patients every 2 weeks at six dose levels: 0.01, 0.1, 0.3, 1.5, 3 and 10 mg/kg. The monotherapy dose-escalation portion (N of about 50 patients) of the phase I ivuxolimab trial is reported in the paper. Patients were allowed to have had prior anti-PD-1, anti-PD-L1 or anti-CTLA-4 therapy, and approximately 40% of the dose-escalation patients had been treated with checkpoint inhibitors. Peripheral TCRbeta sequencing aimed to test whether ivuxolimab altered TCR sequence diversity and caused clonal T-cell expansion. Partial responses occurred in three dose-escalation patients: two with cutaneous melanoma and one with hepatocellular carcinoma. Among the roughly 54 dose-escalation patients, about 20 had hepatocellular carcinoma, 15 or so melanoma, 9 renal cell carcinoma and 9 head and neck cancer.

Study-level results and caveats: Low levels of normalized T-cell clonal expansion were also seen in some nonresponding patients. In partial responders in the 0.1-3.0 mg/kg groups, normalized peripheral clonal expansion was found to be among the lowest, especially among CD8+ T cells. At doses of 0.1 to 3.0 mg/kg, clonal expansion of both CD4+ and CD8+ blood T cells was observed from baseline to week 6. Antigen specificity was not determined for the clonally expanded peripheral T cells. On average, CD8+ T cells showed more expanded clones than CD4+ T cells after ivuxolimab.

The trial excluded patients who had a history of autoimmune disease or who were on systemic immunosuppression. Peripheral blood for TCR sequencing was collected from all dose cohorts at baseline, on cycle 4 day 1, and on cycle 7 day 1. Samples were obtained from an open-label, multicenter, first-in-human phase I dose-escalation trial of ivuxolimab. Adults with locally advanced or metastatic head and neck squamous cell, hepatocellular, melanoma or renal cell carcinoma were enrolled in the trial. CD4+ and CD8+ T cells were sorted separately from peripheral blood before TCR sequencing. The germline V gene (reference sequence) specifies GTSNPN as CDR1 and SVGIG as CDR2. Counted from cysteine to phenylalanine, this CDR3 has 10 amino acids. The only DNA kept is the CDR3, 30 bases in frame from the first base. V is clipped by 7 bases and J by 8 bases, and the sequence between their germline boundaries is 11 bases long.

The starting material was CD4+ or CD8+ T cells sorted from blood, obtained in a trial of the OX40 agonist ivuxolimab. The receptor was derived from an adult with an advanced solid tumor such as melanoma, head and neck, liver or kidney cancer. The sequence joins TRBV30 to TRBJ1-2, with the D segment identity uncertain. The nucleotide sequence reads TGTGCCTCCTGGGGTAGGGGCTACACCTTC. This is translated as CASWGRGYTF.